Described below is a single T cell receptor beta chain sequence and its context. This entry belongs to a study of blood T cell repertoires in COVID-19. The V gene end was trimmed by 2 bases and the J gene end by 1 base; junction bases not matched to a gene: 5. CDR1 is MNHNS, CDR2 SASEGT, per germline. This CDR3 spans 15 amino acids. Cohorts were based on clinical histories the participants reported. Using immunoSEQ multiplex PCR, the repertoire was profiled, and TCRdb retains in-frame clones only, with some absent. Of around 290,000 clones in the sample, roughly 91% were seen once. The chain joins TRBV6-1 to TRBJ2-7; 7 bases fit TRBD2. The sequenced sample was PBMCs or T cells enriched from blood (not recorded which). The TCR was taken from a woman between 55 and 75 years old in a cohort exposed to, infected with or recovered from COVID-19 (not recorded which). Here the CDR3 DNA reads TGTGCCAGCAGTGAACCTAGCGGCCGATCCTACGAGCAGTACTTC. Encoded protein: CASSEPSGRSYEQYF.